This T cell receptor beta chain was recorded in a study of CD8 T cells in Susac syndrome. V lost 1 base to trimming and J lost 2 bases, with 11 bases between them. Germline V gene data show CDR1 as SGHDN and CDR2 as FVKESK. The CDR3 spans 15 residues. The RNA, roughly 0.5 to 1 ug, was put through reverse transcription using random hexamers. TCRdb itself ran the immunoSEQ multiplex PCR reads through MiXCR, one entry per CDR3 protein. The sample consists of about 240,000 distinct CDR3 sequences, almost 97% of them appearing once. The V and J genes are TRBV14 and TRBJ2-5; D assignment may be TRBD1 or TRBD2 (5 bases each). Material for sequencing was CD4+ T cells from PBMCs. This sequence was found in a human donor with Susac syndrome. CDR3 nucleotide sequence: TGTGCCAGCAGCCAAGGAGAGGGACGGCAAGAGACCCAGTACTTC. It yields the protein CASSQGEGRQETQYF.